These T cell receptor beta chains were read from a single sample in a study of siplizumab effects on memory and regulatory T cells. The repertoire was sequenced with immunoSEQ multiplex PCR; TCRdb's copy has only in-frame clones and lacks some. The repertoire has tens of thousands of clones, around 96% of them found once; the top ten carry approximately 0.1%. Input material: naive CD8+ T cells sorted from blood. The receptors here all came from a human donor in good health. The conserved cysteine and the conserved F or W are not part of the CDR3 here. The order of the fields is V gene, CDR3 protein.

v_gene: TRBV27; CDR3aa: ASRLAGGLYEQF
v_gene: TRBV7-3; CDR3aa: ASSSGQSSYNEQF
v_gene: TRBV9; CDR3aa: ASSGSQMNTEAF
v_gene: TRBV5-3; CDR3aa: ARSLGPDNSPLH
v_gene: TRBV21-1; CDR3aa: ASSKSPGLLKETQY
v_gene: TRBV18; CDR3aa: ASSPGYQPQH
v_gene: TRBV28; CDR3aa: ASSPHNEQF
v_gene: TRBV19; CDR3aa: ASSTGRSLYGYT
v_gene: TRBV5-1; CDR3aa: ASSWLGNEQF
v_gene: TRBV19; CDR3aa: ASSSARLTSEQY
v_gene: TRBV6-1; CDR3aa: ASILRDGNEQF
v_gene: TRBV5-1; CDR3aa: ASNGGETQY